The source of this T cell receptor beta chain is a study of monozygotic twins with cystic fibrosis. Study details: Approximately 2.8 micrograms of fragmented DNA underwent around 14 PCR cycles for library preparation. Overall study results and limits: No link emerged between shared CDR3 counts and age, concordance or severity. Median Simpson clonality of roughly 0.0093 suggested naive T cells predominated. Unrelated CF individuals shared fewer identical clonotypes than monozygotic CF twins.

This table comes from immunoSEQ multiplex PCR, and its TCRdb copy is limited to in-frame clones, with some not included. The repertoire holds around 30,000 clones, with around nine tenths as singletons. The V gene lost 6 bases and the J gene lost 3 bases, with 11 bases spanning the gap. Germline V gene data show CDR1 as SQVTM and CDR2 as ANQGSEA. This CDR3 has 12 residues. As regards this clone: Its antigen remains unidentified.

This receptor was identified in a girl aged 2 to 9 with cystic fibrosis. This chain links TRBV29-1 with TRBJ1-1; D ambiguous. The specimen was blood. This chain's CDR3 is CSVVATYTEAFF. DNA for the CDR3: TGCAGCGTCGTAGCGACATACACTGAAGCTTTCTTT.